The clone carrying this TCR beta chain turned up a few times. The data were taken from a study of response to subunit inactivated influenza vaccine. MiXCR, run by TCRdb on the RT-PCR reads, gives a single entry per CDR3 protein. The repertoire includes about 540,000 distinct CDR3 sequences, 20% to 25% of them detected once, and 2.5% to 3% sits in the top ten. CDR1 is DFQATT, CDR2 SNEGSKA, per germline (reference sequence). Trimming shortened V by 0 bases and J by 4 bases, and 19 bases separated the two germline ends. The CDR3 loop spans 16 amino acids. The sample was also reused in another study, on T cells expressing NK-cell markers. Turning to that study: The authors generated TCR beta cDNA through 5'RACE template switching with UMIs.

The chain is built from TRBV20-1 and TRBJ2-7; tentatively, D is TRBD1 or TRBD2 (6 bases each). The sequenced sample was CD4+ T cells sorted from PBMCs, obtained approximately 12 days after vaccination. The sequence came from a man aged 50 to 59 who received an inactivated influenza vaccine. DNA for the CDR3: TGCAGTGCTAGAGATCAAAGGGGGGCTTCGGTTTACGAGCAGTACTTC. This gives the protein CSARDQRGASVYEQYF.